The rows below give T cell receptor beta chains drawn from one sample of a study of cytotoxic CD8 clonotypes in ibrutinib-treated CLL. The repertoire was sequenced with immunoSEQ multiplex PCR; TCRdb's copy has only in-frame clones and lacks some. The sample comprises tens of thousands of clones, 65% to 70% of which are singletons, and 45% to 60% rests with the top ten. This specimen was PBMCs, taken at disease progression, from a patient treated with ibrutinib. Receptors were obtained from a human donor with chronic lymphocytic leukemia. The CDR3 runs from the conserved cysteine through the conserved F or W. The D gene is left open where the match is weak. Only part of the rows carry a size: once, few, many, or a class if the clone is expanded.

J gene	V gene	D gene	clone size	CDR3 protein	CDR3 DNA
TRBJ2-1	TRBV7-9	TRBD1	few	CASSLGQNNNEQFF	TGTGCCAGCAGCTTGGGACAGAACAACAATGAGCAGTTCTTC
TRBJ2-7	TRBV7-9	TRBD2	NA	CASSLGGGAVYEQYF	TGTGCCAGCAGCTTGGGCGGGGGGGCCGTCTACGAGCAGTACTTC
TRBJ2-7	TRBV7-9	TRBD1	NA	CASSSGTGEAEQYF	TGTGCCAGCAGCTCCGGGACAGGGGAGGCCGAGCAGTACTTC
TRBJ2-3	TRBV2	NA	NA	CASSDRRTDTQYF	TGTGCCAGCAGTGACCGACGCACAGATACGCAGTATTTT
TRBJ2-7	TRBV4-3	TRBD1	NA	CASSQGTGFEQYF	TGCGCCAGCAGCCAGGGGACAGGGTTCGAGCAGTACTTC
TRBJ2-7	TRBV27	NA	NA	CASSLRHSNEQYF	TGTGCCAGCAGTTTGAGACACTCCAACGAGCAGTACTTC
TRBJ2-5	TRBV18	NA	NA	CASSPPSSSETQYF	TGTGCCAGCTCACCACCTAGCAGTTCGGAGACCCAGTACTTC
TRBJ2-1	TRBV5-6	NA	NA	CASSFAKDEQFF	TGTGCCAGCAGTTTTGCAAAGGATGAGCAGTTCTTC
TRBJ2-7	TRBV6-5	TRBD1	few	CASRETGFGIDEQYF	TGTGCCAGCAGGGAGACAGGGTTCGGGATAGATGAGCAGTACTTC
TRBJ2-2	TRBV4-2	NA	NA	CASSQRRGTTGELFF	TGTGCCAGCAGCCAGCGTAGAGGGACCACCGGGGAGCTGTTTTTT
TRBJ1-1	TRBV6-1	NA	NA	CASSVRGYNTEAFF	TGTGCCAGCAGCGTCAGGGGCTACAACACTGAAGCTTTCTTT
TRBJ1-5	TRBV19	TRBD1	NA	CASRRGQGNSARQPQHF	TGTGCCAGTAGGCGAGGACAGGGGAACTCGGCAAGGCAGCCCCAGCATTTT
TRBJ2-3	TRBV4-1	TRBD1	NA	CASSPRQRTGVDTQYF	TGCGCCAGCAGCCCCCGCCAACGGACAGGGGTAGATACGCAGTATTTT
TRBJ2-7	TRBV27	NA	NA	CASSLGANSYEQYF	TGTGCCAGCTCCCTAGGGGCAAACTCCTACGAGCAGTACTTC
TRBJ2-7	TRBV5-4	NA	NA	CASSPYWSSYEQYF	TGTGCCAGCAGCCCCTATTGGAGCTCCTACGAGCAGTACTTC
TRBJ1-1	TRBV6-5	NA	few	CASSYSAGANTEAFF	TGTGCCAGCAGTTACTCTGCAGGGGCGAACACTGAAGCTTTCTTT
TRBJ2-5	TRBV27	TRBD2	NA	CASSSSPGGTRETQYF	TGTGCCAGCAGTTCCTCGCCGGGGGGGACGAGGGAGACCCAGTACTTC
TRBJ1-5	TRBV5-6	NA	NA	CASSLRGAGQPQHF	TGTGCCAGCAGCTTGCGGGGGGCCGGGCAGCCCCAGCATTTT
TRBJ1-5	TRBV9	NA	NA	CASSLLGDSNQPQHF	TGTGCCAGCAGCCTTCTAGGGGATAGCAATCAGCCCCAGCATTTT
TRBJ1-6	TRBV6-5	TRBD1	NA	CASSMTGFLNSPLHF	TGTGCCAGCAGCATGACAGGGTTTCTTAATTCACCCCTCCACTTT
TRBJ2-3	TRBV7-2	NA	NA	CASSLEEGGTDTQYF	TGTGCCAGCAGCTTAGAGGAAGGGGGGACAGATACGCAGTATTTT
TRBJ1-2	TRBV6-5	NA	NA	CASSLRGVGGYTF	TGTGCCAGCAGTCTAAGGGGGGTTGGTGGCTACACCTTC
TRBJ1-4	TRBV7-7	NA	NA	CASSSELTSGEKLFF	TGTGCCAGCAGCTCCGAACTTACCAGCGGTGAAAAACTGTTTTTT
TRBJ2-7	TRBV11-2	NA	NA	CASSKPSYEQYF	TGTGCCAGCAGTAAGCCTTCCTACGAGCAGTACTTC
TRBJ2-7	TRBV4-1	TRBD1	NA	CASSPRDRGTYEQYF	TGCGCCAGCAGCCCCCGGGACAGGGGTACCTACGAGCAGTACTTC
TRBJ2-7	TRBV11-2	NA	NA	CASSSISPKGYEQYF	TGTGCCAGCAGCTCAATCAGTCCCAAGGGCTACGAGCAGTACTTC
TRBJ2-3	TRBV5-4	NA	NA	CASSPPVRSTDTQYF	TGTGCCAGCAGCCCTCCGGTGAGAAGCACAGATACGCAGTATTTT
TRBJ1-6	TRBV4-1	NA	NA	CASSQDPQFSPLHF	TGCGCCAGCAGCCAAGATCCCCAGTTCTCACCCCTCCACTTT
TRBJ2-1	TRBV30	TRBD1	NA	CAWTGRGQGYNEQFF	TGTGCCTGGACCGGTCGGGGACAGGGATACAATGAGCAGTTCTTC